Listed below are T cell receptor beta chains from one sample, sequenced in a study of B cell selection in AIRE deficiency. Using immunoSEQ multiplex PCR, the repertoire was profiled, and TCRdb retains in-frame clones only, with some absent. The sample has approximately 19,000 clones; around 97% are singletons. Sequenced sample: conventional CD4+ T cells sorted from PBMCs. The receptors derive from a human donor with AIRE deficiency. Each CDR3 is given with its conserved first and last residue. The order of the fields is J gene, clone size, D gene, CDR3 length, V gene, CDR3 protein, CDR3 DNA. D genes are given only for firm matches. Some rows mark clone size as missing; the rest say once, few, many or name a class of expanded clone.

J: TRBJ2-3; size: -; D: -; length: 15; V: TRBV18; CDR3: CASSPPIEATNTQYF; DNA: TGTGCCAGCTCACCACCAATCGAAGCCACAAATACGCAGTATTTT
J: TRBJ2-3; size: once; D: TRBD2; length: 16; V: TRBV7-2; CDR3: CASSFLPSGLPDTQYF; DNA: TGTGCCAGCAGCTTTCTCCCTAGCGGTCTCCCAGATACGCAGTATTTT
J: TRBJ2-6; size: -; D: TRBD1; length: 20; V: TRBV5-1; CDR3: CASSPRTRQGLSSGANVLTF; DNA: TGCGCCAGCAGCCCCAGAACCCGACAGGGTTTGTCTTCTGGGGCCAACGTCCTGACTTTC
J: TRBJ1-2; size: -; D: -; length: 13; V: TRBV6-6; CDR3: CASRPGSRPSYTF; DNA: TGTGCCAGCAGACCTGGTTCCCGTCCCTCCTACACCTTC
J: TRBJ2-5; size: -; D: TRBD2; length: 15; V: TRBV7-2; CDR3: CASSLLAGPQETQYF; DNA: TGTGCCAGCAGCCTTCTAGCGGGCCCCCAAGAGACCCAGTACTTC
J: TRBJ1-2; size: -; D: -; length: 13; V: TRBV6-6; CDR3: CASRIGAPYGYTF; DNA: TGTGCCAGCCGTATCGGAGCCCCCTATGGCTACACCTTC
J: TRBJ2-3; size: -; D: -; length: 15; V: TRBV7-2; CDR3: CASSSRAWGTDTQYF; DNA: TGTGCCAGCTCTTCACGGGCCTGGGGGACAGATACGCAGTATTTT
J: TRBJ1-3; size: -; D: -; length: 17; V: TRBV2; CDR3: CASSEWGSPDSGNTIYF; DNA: TGTGCCAGCAGTGAATGGGGGAGCCCTGACTCTGGAAACACCATATATTTT
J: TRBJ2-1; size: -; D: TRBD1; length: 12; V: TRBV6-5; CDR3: CASSSWTGLKFF; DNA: TGTGCCAGCAGTTCCTGGACAGGTCTTAAGTTCTTC
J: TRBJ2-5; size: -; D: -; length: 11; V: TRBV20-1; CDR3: CSAPAPETQYF; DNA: TGCAGTGCCCCCGCCCCGGAGACCCAGTACTTC
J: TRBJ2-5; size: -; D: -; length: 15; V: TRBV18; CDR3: CASSPPGLTGETQYF; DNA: TGTGCCAGCTCACCTCCGGGGCTAACAGGGGAGACCCAGTACTTC
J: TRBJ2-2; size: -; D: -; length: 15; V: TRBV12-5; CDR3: CASLRQGGFTGELFF; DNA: TGTGCTAGCCTTCGACAGGGAGGTTTCACCGGGGAGCTGTTTTTT
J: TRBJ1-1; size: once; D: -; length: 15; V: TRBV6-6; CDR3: CASSSARRGYTEAFF; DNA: TGTGCCAGCAGTTCAGCGAGACGGGGATACACTGAAGCTTTCTTT
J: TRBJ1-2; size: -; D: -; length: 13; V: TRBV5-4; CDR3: CASSSIQGLGYTF; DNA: TGTGCCAGCAGCTCTATACAGGGCTTGGGCTACACCTTC
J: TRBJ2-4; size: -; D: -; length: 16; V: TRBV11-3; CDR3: CASSLGTGRGKNIQYF; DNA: TGTGCCAGCAGCTTAGGTACAGGGAGGGGCAAAAACATTCAGTACTTC
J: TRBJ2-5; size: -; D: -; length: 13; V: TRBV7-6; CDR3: CASSWGGQETQYF; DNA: TGTGCCAGCAGCTGGGGAGGCCAAGAGACCCAGTACTTC
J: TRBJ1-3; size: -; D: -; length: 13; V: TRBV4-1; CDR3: CASSQAAGNTIYF; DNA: TGCGCCAGCAGCCAAGCCGCCGGAAACACCATATATTTT
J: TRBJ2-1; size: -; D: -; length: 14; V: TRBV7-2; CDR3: CASSFRAGTNEQFF; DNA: TGTGCCAGCAGTTTCCGAGCGGGCACCAATGAGCAGTTCTTC
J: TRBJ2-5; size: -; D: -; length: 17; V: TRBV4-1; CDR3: CASSQFLLAGARETQYF; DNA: TGCGCCAGCAGCCAATTCCTGCTAGCCGGGGCTAGAGAGACCCAGTACTTC